This T cell receptor (beta chain) was documented in a study of blood T cell repertoires in COVID-19. Sequenced by immunoSEQ multiplex PCR; TCRdb stores in-frame clones only, minus some. The table includes about 270,000 clones, about nine tenths detected once. V lost 8 bases to trimming and J lost 3 bases, with 18 bases between them. The CDR3 is made up of 15 amino acids. Germline values: CDR1 SNHLY, CDR2 FYNNEI. This sequence joins TRBV2 and TRBJ2-3, with D possibly matching TRBD2 (6 bases). This TCR came from a young adult with COVID-19, enrolled during active disease. The specimen was peripheral blood. The DNA for the CDR3 is TGTGCCAGCGGTTCCGGGAGAGGTTTTACAGATACGCAGTATTTT. This translates into CASGSGRGFTDTQYF.